This T cell receptor (beta chain) was recorded in a study of blood T cell repertoires in COVID-19 (TCRdb year 2020). Background on the whole study: Samples covering the acute and convalescent phases of COVID-19 were provided by collaborators in the United States, Italy and Spain. The material from the prospective study consisted of cDNA or gDNA derived from T cells, B-cell-depleted T cells, or PBMCs. Deeply sampled blood TCRbeta repertoires from subjects exposed to, actively infected with, or recovered from COVID-19 were included in the dataset. The repertoires were released in a freely available public database meant as a resource for research on the immune response to SARS-CoV-2. Samples were obtained from the ongoing ImmuneRACE study (first 160 participants) and from over 1,000 subjects provided by 6 global collaborators. Nearly every sample came with metadata listing a de-identified subject ID, COVID-19 status, age in years and sex. HLA class I and class II types, where available, came from metadata supplied by the sample provider rather than from assay-based typing. Overall results and qualifications from the work: How much clinical and demographic metadata was included differed by source and by participant, and the metadata was provided uncurated.

For this clone: The clone's antigen remains unknown. Per-base qualities were not stored, and no clone one base away is much larger.

Collaborating institutions collected whole blood in K2EDTA tubes following their own protocols. Collaborator samples were shipped for TCRbeta analysis as frozen whole blood, isolated PBMCs, or DNA extracted from either sample type. V is pared back by 1 base and J by 2 bases, with 19 bases lying between the germline termini. The CDR3 runs 18 residues from the cysteine to the phenylalanine. Only the CDR3 DNA is retained, 54 bases long and in frame from the first base. Via the germline V gene, CDR1 is SGHRS and CDR2 YFSETQ. TCRbeta CDR3 regions were amplified from genomic DNA by means of the immunoSEQ Assay, a bias-controlled multiplex PCR. The paper's processing steps were these. Nucleated cell counts per sample were estimated from amplification of reference gene primers within the assay. To quantify the absolute abundance of each unique TCRbeta CDR3 rearrangement, sequence reads were collapsed and filtered. For each sample, productive Simpson clonality was calculated by taking the square root of Simpson's diversity index across productive rearrangements. What TCRdb holds here is the immuneACCESS table cut down to in-frame rearrangements. Part of the clones is not present; checked against another copy, under half of the missing clones reflect an unresolved V gene, and the others are unexplained. V, J and clone size were drawn from that table, and D and trimming were deduced from the DNA. A total of over 250,000 clones appear in this sample, 70% to 90% of them only once. The ten most abundant clones make up roughly 0.8% of the sample.

This clonotype was sampled from a woman aged 25-40 years with acute or convalescent COVID-19. The sequencing sample was made of peripheral blood. The chain was built from TRBV5-1 and TRBJ2-1; the D region possibly corresponds to TRBD2 (6 bases align). The CDR3 corresponds to CASSLLAGRVGAYNEQFF. The sequenced DNA is TGCGCCAGCAGCTTGCTCGCGGGAAGAGTCGGAGCCTACAATGAGCAGTTCTTC.